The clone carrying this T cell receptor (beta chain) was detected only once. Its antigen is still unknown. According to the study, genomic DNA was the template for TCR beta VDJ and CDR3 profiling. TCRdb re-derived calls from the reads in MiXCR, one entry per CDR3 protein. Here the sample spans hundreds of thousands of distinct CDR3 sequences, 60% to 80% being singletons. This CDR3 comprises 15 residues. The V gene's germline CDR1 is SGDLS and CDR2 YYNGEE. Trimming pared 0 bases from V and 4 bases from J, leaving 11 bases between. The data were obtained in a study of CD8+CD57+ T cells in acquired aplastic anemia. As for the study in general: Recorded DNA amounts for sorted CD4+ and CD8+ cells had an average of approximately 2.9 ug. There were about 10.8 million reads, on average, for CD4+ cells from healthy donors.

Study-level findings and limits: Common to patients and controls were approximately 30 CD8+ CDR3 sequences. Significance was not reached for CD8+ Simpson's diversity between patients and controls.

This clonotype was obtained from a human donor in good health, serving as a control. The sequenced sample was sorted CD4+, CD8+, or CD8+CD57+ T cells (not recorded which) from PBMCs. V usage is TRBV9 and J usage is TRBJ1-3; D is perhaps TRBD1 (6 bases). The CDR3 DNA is TGTGCCAGCAGCGTAGACGGGGGGCGCGGAAACACCATATATTTT. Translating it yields CASSVDGGRGNTIYF. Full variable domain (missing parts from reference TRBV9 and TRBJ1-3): DSGVTQTPKHLITATGQRVTLRCSPRSGDLSVYWYQQSLDQGLQFLIQYYNGEERAKGNILERFSAQQFPDLHSELNLSSLELGDSALYFCASSVDGGRGNTIYFGEGSWLTVV.